The sequence of this T cell receptor beta chain was determined in a study of sequential checkpoint blockade in melanoma. The treatment was: randomized to nivolumab then ipilimumab (arm A) or the reverse (arm B). Profiling relied on immunoSEQ multiplex PCR, and the TCRdb table lists in-frame clones only, not all of them. The table includes 25,000 to 35,000 clones, about 83% detected once. The V gene lost 6 bases and the J gene lost 5 bases, with 19 bases spanning the gap. From germline, CDR1 is MNHEY and CDR2 SVGAGI. The CDR3 runs 15 residues. The origin of this receptor is a human donor with melanoma. The specimen was CD8+ T cells sorted from blood (inferred from file names), collected from a patient given nivolumab and ipilimumab in sequence. The chain is built from TRBV6-5 and TRBJ1-2; D gene ambiguous. The CDR3 region has the DNA TGTGCCAGCAGATCAATCCCCGGGGTCGAGTATGGCTACACCTTC. Amino acid sequence: CASRSIPGVEYGYTF.